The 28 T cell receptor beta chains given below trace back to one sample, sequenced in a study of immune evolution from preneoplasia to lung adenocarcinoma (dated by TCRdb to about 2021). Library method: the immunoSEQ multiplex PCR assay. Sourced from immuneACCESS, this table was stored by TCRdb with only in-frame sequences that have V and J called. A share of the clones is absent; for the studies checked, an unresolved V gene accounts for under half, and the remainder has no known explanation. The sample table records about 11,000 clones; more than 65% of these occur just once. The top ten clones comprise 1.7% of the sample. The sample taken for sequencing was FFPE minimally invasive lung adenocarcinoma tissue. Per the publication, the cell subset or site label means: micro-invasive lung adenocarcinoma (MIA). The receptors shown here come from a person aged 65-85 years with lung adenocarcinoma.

The CDR3 DNA reads TGTGCCAGCAGACCCGGCATGGAAGGCAATCAGCCCCAGCATTTT. Its translation is CASRPGMEGNQPQHF. The chain combines TRBV4-2 with TRBJ1-5, with D hard to call. Looked up from germline, CDR1 is LGHNA and CDR2 is YNFKEQ. There are 15 residues in the CDR3. Deletions cut 6 bases from V and 2 bases from J, with 14 bases between.

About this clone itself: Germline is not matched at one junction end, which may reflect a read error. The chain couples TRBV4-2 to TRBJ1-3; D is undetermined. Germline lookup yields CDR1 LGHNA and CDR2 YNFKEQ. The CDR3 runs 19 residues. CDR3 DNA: TGTGCCAGCAGCCAACCCCAAGGCTCGGGCAGAATCTCTGGAAACATCATATATTTT. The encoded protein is CASSQPQGSGRISGNIIYF.

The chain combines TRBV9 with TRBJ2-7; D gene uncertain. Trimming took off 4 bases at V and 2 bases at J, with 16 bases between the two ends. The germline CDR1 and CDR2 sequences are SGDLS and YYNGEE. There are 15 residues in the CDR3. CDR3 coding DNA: TGTGCCAGCAGCCCCTTGTCCGGGTCGGCCTACGAGCAGTACTTC. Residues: CASSPLSGSAYEQYF.

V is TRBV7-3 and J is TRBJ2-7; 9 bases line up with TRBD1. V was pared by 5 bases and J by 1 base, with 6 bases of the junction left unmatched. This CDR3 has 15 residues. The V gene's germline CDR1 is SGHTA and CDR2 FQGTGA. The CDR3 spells CASSPGDRVSYEQYF. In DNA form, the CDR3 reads TGTGCCAGCAGCCCCGGGGACAGGGTGTCCTACGAGCAGTACTTC.

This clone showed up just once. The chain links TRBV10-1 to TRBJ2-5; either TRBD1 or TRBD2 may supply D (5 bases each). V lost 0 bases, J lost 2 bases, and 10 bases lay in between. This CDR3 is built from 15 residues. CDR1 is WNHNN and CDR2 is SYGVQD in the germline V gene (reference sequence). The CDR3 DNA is TGCGCCAGCAGTGAGTCGATAGGGACGCAAGAGACCCAGTACTTC. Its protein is CASSESIGTQETQYF.

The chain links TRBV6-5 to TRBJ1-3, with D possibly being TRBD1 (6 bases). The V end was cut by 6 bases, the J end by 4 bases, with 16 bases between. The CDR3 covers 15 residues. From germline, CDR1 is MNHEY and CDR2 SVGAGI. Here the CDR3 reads CASSRRYRAGNTIYF. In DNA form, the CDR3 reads TGTGCCAGCAGCCGAAGGTACAGGGCGGGAAACACCATATATTTT.

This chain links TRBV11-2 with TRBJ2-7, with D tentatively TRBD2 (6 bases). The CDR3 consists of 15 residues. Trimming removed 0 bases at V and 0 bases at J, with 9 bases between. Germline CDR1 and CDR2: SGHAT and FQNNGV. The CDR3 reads CASSLDSGNSYEQYF. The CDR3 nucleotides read TGTGCCAGCAGCTTAGATAGCGGAAACTCCTACGAGCAGTACTTC.

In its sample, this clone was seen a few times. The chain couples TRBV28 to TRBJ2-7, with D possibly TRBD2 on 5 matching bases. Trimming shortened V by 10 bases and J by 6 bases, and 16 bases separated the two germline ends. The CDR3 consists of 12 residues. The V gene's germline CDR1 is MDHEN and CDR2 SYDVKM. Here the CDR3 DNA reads TGTGCCACTTCGGATTTAGGGAGCGAGCAGTACTTC. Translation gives CATSDLGSEQYF.

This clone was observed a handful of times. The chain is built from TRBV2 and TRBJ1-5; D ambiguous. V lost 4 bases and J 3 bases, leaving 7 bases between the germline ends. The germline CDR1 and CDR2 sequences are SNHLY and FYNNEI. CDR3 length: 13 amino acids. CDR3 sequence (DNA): TGTGCCAGCAGTGGACCGCTCAATCAGCCCCAGCATTTT. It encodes CASSGPLNQPQHF.

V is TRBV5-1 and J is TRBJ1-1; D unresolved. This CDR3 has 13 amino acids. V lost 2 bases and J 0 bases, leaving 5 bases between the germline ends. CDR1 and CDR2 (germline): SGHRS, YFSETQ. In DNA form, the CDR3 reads TGCGCCAGCAGCTTAGGGATGAACACTGAAGCTTTCTTT. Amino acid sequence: CASSLGMNTEAFF.

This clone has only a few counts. CDR3 DNA sequence: TGTGCCAGCAGCCCAGGATTGAACACTGAAGCTTTCTTT. This encodes CASSPGLNTEAFF. The chain combines TRBV5-4 with TRBJ1-1; D uncertain. CDR1 and CDR2 from the germline V gene are SGHNT and YYREEE (reference sequence). V lost 4 bases to trimming and J lost 0 bases, with 7 bases between them. The CDR3 consists of 13 residues.

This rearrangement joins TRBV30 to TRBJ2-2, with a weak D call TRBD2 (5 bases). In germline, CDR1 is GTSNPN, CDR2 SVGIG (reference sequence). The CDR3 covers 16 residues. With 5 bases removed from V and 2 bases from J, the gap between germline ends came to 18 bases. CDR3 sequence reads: CAWGLAGVVNTGELFF. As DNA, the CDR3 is TGTGCCTGGGGCCTAGCCGGGGTGGTAAACACCGGGGAGCTGTTTTTT. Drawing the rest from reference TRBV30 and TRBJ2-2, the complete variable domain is SQTIHQWPATLVQPVGSPLSLECTVEGTSNPNLYWYRQAAGRGLQLLFYSVGIGQISSEVPQNLSASRPQDRQFILSSKKLLLSDSGFYLCAWGLAGVVNTGELFFGEGSRLTVL.

CDR3 in amino acids: CASSPTRSYTGELFF. The CDR3 coding sequence is TGTGCCAGCAGCCCTACACGATCGTACACCGGGGAGCTGTTTTTT. The chain carries TRBV14 and TRBJ2-2; unclear D gene. This CDR3 has 15 amino acids. Germline V gene lookup returns CDR1 SGHDN and CDR2 FVKESK. The V end lost 4 bases, the J end lost 3 bases, and 12 bases lay between the germline ends.

CDR3 sequence (DNA): TGTGCCAGCAGTGAATCTTTACAAGCCCATCAGCCCCAGCATTTT. Amino acids: CASSESLQAHQPQHF. V is TRBV6-1 and J is TRBJ1-5; the D is unclear. V lost 2 bases, J lost 5 bases, and 13 bases lay in between. Germline loops: CDR1 MNHNS, CDR2 SASEGT. CDR3 size: 15 residues.

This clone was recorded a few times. This CDR3 reads CASSHTGAGETQYF. CDR3 in DNA: TGTGCCAGCAGTCATACAGGGGCGGGGGAGACCCAGTACTTC. V usage is TRBV6-1 and J usage is TRBJ2-5; D possibly corresponds to TRBD1 (7 bases). This CDR3 is 14 amino acids long. Germline CDR1 MNHNS, CDR2 SASEGT. With 5 bases removed from V and 5 bases from J, the gap between germline ends came to 15 bases.

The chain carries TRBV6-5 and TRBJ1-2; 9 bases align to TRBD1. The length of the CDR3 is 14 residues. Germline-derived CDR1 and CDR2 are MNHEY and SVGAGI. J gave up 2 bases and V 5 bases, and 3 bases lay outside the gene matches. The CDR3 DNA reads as TGTGCCAGCAGTCGTACAGGGGGCAACTATGGCTACACCTTC. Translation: CASSRTGGNYGYTF.

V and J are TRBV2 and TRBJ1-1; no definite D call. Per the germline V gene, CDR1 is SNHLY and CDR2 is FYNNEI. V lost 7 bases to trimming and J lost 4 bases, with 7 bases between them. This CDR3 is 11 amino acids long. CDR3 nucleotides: TGTGCCAGCAAGACTTCCACTGAAGCTTTCTTT. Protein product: CASKTSTEAFF.

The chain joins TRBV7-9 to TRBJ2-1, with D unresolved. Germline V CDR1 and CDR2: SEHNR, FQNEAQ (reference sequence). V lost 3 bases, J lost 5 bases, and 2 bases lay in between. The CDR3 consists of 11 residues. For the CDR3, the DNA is TGTGCCAGCAGCTTTGACAATGAGCAGTTCTTC. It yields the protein CASSFDNEQFF.

As DNA, the CDR3 is TGTGCCAGCAGCCAGGTCTGGCCGAGCTCCTACGAGCAGTACTTC. As protein: CASSQVWPSSYEQYF. The chain joins TRBV14 to TRBJ2-7, with D hard to call. The CDR3 is made up of 15 amino acids. Per germline, CDR1 SGHDN and CDR2 FVKESK. V lost 3 bases, J lost 0 bases, and 12 bases lay in between.

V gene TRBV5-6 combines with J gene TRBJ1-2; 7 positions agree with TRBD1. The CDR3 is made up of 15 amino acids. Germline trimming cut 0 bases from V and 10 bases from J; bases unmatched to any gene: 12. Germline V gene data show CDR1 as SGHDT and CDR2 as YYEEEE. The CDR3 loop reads CASSLVAGGRVYYTF. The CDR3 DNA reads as TGTGCCAGCAGCTTGGTAGCAGGGGGGCGGGTGTACTACACCTTC.

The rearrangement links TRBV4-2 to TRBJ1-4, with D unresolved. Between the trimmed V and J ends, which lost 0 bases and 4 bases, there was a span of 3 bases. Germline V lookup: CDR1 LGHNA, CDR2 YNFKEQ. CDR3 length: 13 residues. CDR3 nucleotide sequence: TGTGCCAGCAGCCAAGAATTTAATGAAAAACTGTTTTTT. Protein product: CASSQEFNEKLFF.

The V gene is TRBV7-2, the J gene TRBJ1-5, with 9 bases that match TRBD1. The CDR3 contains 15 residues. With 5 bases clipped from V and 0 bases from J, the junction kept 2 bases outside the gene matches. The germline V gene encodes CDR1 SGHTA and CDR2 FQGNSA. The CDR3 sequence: CASSPDRGSNQPQHF. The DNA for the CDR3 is TGTGCCAGCAGCCCGGACAGGGGTAGCAATCAGCCCCAGCATTTT.

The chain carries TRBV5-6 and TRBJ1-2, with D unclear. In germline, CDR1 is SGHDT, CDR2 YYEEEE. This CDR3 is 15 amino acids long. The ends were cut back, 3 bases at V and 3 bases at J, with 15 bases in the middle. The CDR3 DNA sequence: TGTGCCAGCAGCTCCGTGTCGGACCGCCACTATGGCTACACCTTC. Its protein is CASSSVSDRHYGYTF.

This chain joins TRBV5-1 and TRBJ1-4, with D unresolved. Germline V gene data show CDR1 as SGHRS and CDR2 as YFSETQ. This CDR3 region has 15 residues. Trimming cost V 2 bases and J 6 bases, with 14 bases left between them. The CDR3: CASSFAGGRDEKLFF. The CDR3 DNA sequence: TGCGCCAGCAGCTTTGCAGGAGGGAGGGATGAAAAACTGTTTTTT.

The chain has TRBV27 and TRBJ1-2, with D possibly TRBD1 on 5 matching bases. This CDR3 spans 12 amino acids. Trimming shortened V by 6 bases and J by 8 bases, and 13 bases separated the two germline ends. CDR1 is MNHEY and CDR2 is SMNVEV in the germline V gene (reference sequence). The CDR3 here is CASSSQGRGYTF. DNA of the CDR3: TGTGCCAGCAGCTCCCAGGGACGAGGCTACACCTTC.

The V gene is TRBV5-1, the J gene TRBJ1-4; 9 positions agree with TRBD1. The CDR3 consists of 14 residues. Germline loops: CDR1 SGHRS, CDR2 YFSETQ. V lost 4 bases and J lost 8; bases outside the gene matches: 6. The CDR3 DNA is TGCGCCAGCAGCCCCGGACAGGGGTGGGAAAAACTGTTTTTT. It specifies CASSPGQGWEKLFF.

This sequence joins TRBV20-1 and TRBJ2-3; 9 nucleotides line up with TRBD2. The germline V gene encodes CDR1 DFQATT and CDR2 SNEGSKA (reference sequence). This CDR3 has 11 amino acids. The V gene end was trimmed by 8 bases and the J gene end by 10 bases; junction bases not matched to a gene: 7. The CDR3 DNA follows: TGCAGTCCCGGGACTAGCTCCGCGCAGTATTTT. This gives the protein CSPGTSSAQYF.

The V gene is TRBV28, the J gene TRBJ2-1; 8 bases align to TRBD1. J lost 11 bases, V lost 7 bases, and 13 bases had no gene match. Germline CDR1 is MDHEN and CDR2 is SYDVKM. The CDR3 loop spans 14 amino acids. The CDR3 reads CASNTGTGTMKQFF. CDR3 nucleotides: TGTGCCAGCAATACCGGGACAGGTACAATGAAGCAGTTCTTC.